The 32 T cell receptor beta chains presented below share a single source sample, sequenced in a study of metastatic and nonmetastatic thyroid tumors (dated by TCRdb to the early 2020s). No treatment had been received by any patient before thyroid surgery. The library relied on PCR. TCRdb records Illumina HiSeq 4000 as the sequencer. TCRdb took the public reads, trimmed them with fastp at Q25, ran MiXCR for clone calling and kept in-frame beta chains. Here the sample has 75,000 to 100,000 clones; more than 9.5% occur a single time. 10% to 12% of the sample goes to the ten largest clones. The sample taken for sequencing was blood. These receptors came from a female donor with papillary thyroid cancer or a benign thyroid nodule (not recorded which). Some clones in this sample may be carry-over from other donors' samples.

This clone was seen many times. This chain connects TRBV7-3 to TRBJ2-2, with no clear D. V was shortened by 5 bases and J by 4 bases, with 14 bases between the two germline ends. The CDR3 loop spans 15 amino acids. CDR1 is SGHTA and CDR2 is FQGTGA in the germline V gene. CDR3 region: CASSDPTRTTGELFF. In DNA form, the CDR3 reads TGTGCCAGCAGCGACCCGACAAGGACCACCGGGGAGCTGTTTTTT.

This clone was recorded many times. The CDR3 loop reads CASSLGTSGGVADTQYF. The CDR3 coding sequence is TGTGCCAGCAGTCTGGGGACTAGCGGGGGGGTAGCAGATACGCAGTATTTT. J is TRBJ2-3 and V is TRBV6-4, with TRBD2 matching over 16 bases. The CDR3 runs to 17 residues. Trimming at V came to 5 bases and at J to 4 bases, leaving 6 bases not matched to a gene. Germline loops: CDR1 MRHNA, CDR2 SNTAGT.

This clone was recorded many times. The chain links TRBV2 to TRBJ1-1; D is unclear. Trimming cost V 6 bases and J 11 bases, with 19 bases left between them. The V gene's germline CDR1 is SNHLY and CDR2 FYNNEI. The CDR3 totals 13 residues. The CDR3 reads CASRVDWVVEAFF. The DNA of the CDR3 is TGTGCCAGCAGGGTGGACTGGGTTGTAGAGGCTTTCTTT.

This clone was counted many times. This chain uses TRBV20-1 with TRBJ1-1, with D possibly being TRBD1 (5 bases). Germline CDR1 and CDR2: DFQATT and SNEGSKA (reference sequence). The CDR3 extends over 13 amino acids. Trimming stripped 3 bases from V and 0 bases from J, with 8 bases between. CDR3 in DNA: TGCAGTGCTAGCCGGGGGATGAACACTGAAGCTTTCTTT. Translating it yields CSASRGMNTEAFF.

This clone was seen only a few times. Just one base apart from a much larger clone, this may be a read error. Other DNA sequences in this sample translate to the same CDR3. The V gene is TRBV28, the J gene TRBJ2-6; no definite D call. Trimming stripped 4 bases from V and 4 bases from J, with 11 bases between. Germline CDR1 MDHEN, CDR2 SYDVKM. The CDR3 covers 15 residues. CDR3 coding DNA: TGTGCCAGCAGTTCCCCGGGCCCGGGGGCCAACGTCCTGACTTTC. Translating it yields CASSSPGPGANVLTF.

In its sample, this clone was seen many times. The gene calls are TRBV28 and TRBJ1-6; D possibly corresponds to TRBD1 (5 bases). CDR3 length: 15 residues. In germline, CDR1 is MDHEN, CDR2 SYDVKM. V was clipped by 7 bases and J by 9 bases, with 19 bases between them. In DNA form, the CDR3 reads TGTGCCAGCAAGACCCGGGACCTGTCGGGTTCACCCCTCCACTTT. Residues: CASKTRDLSGSPLHF.

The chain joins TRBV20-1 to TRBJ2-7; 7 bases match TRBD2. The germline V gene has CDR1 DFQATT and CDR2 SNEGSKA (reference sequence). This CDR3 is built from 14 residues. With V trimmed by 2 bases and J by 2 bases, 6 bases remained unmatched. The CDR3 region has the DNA TGCAGTGCTAGATACGCTAGCGGACCCTACGAGCAGTACTTC. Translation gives CSARYASGPYEQYF.

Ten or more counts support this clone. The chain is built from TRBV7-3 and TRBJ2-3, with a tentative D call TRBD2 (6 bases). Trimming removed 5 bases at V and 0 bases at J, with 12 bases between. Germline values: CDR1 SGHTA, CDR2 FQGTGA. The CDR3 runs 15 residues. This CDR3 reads CASSQTGTSTDTQYF. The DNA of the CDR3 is TGTGCCAGCAGCCAAACCGGGACTAGCACAGATACGCAGTATTTT.

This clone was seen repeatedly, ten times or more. In nucleotides, the CDR3 is TGTGCCAGCAGCGTAGAGCCTAGCGGGAGCCTCACAGATACGCAGTATTTT. It codes for CASSVEPSGSLTDTQYF. The V call is TRBV9, the J call TRBJ2-3; 10 nucleotides agree with TRBD2. Germline V gene sequence: CDR1 SGDLS, CDR2 YYNGEE. CDR3 length: 17 amino acids. J was trimmed by 2 bases and V by 0 bases; bases with no gene match: 6.

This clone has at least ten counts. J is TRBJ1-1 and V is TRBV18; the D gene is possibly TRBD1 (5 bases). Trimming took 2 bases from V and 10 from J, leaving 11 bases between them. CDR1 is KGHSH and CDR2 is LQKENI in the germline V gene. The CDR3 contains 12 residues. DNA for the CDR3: TGTGCCAGCTCACCAAGCGGACAAACAGCTTTCTTT. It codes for CASSPSGQTAFF.

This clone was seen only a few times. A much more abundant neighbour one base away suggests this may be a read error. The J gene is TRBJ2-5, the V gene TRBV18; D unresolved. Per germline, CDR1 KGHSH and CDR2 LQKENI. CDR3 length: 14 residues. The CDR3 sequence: CASSPPSSQDTQYF. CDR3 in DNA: TGTGCCAGCTCACCACCGTCCAGCCAAGATACCCAGTACTTC. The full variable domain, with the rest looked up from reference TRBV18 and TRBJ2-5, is NAGVMQNPRHLVRRRGQEARLRCSPMKGHSHVYWYRQLPEEGLKFMVYLQKENIIDESGMPKERFSAEFPKEGPSILRIQQVVRGDSAAYFCASSPPSSQDTQYFGPGTRLLVL.

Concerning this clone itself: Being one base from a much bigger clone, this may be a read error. Here the CDR3 reads CSSSSVGQGAKNIQYF. The CDR3, as DNA: TGTTCCAGCAGCTCAGTGGGCCAGGGAGCCAAAAACATTCAGTACTTC. The V call is TRBV11-2, the J call TRBJ2-4; a possible D gene is TRBD1 (5 bases). CDR1 and CDR2 from the germline V gene are SGHAT and FQNNGV. CDR3 length equals 16 residues.

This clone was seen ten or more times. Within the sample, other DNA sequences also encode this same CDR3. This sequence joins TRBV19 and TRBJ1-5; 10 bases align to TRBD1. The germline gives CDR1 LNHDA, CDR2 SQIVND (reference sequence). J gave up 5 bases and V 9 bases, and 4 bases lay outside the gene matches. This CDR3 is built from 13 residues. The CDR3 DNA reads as TGTGCCAGCCGGGACAGGGGCTATCAGCCCCAGCATTTT. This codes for CASRDRGYQPQHF.

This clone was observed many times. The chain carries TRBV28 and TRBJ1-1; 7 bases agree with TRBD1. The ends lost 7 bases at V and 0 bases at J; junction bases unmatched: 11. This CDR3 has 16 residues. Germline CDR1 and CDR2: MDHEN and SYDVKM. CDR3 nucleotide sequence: TGTGCCAGCACCTTCCGGGACAGAAGCATGAACACTGAAGCTTTCTTT. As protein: CASTFRDRSMNTEAFF.

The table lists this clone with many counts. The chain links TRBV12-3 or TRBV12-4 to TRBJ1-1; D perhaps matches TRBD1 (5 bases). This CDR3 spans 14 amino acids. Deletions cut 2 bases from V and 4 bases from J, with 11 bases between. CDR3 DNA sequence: TGTGCCAGCAGTTTAAGGGGCAGTGGCACTGAAGCTTTCTTT. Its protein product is CASSLRGSGTEAFF.

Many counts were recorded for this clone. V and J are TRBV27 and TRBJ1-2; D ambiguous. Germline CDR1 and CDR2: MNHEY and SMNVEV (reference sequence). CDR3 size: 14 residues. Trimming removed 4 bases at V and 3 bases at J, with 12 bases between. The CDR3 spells CASSSGPHYYGYTF. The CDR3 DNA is TGTGCCAGCAGTTCCGGTCCTCACTACTATGGCTACACCTTC.

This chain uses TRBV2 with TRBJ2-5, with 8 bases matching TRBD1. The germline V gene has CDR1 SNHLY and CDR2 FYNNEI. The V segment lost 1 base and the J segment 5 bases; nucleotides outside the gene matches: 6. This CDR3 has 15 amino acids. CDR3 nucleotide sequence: TGTGCCAGCAGTGAAGGGCAGGGGGCGGGGGAGACCCAGTACTTC. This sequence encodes CASSEGQGAGETQYF.

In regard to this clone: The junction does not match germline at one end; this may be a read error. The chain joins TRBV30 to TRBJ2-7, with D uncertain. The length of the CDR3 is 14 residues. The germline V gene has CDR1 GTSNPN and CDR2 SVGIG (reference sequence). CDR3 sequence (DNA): TGTGTCTGGAGTAATGGTATTCCTTCCTACGAGCAGTACTTC. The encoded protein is CVWSNGIPSYEQYF. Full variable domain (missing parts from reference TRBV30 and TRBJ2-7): SQTIHQWPATLVQPVGSPLSLECTVEGTSNPNLYWYRQAAGRGLQLLFYSVGIGQISSEVPQNLSASRPQDRQFILSSKKLLLSDSGFYLCVWSNGIPSYEQYFGPGTRLTVT.

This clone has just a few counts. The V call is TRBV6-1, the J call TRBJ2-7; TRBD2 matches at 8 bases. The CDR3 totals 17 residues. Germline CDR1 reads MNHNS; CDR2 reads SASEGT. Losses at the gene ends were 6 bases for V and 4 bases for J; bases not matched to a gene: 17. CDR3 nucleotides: TGTGCCAGCAGCCGCTTAAATCTGCGGGAGGCGACTTACGAGCAGTACTTC. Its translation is CASSRLNLREATYEQYF.

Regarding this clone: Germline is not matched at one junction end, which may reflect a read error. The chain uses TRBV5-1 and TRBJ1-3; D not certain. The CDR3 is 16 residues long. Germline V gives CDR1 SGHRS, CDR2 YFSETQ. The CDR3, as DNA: TGCGCCGGCAGCCCACTATCCGTGACACTCGGAAACACCATATATTTT. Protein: CAGSPLSVTLGNTIYF.

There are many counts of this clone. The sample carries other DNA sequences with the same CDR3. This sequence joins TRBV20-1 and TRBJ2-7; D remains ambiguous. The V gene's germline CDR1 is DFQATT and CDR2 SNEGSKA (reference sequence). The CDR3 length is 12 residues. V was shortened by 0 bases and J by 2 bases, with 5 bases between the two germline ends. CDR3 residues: CSARDGTYEQYF. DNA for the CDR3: TGCAGTGCTAGAGATGGGACCTACGAGCAGTACTTC.

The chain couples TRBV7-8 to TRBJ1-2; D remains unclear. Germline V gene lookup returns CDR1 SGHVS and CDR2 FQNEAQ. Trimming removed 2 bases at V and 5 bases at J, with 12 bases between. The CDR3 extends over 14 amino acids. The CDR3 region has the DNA TGTGCCAGCAGCTTATCCCTTACAGATTATGGCTACACCTTC. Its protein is CASSLSLTDYGYTF. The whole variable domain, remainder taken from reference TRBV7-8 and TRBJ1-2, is GAGVSQSPRYKVAKRGQDVALRCDPISGHVSLFWYQQALGQGPEFLTYFQNEAQLDKSGLPSDRFFAERPEGSVSTLKIQRTQQEDSAVYLCASSLSLTDYGYTFGSGTRLTVV.

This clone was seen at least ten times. The CDR3 region is CASSLDLGAVEPQHF. The CDR3 bases are TGTGCCAGCAGCTTAGATTTGGGGGCCGTAGAGCCCCAGCATTTT. V is TRBV5-4 and J is TRBJ1-5; D possibly corresponds to TRBD1 (6 bases). Germline loops: CDR1 SGHNT, CDR2 YYREEE (reference sequence). Trimming cost V 2 bases and J 8 bases, with 17 bases left between them. This CDR3 has 15 residues.

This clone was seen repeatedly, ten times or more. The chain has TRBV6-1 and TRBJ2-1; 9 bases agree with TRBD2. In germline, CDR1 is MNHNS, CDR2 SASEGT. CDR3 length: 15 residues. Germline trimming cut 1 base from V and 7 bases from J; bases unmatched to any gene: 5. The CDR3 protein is CASSEVWSGRNEQFF. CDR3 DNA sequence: TGTGCCAGCAGTGAAGTTTGGAGCGGGAGGAATGAGCAGTTCTTC.

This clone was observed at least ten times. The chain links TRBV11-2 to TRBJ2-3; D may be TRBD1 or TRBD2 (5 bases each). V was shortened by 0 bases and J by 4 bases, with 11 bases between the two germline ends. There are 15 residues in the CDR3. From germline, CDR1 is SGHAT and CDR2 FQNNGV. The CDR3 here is CASSLDLLGADTQYF. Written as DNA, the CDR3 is TGTGCCAGCAGCTTAGATCTCCTGGGGGCAGATACGCAGTATTTT.

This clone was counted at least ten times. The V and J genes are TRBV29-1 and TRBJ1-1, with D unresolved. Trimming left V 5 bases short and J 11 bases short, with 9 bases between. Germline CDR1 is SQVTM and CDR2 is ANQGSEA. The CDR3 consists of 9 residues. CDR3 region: CSVHPEAFF. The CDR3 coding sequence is TGCAGCGTTCACCCCGAGGCTTTCTTT.

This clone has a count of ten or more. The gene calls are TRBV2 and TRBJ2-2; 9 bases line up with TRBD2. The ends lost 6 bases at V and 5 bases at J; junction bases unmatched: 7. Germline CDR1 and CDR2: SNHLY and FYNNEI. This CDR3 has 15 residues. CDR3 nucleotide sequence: TGTGCCAGCAGCTATGAGCGGGAGGCGACCGGGGAGCTGTTTTTT. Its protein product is CASSYEREATGELFF.

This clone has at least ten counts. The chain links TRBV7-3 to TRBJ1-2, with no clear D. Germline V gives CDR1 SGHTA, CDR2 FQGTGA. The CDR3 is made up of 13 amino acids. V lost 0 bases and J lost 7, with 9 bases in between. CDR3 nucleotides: TGTGCCAGCAGCTTAACCGGGGAGGGTGGCTACACCTTC. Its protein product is CASSLTGEGGYTF.

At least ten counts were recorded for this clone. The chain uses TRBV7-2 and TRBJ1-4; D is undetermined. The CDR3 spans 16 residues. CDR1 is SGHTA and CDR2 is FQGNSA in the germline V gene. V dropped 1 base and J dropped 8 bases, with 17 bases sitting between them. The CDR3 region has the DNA TGTGCCAGCAGCTTAGACCTTTTCAATAGGGTGGAAAAACTGTTTTTT. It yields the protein CASSLDLFNRVEKLFF.

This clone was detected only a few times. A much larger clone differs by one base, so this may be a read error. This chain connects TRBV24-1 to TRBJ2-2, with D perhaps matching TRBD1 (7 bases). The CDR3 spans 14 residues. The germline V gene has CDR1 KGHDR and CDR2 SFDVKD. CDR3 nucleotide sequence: TGTGCCACCCAAGGGGCAGGGGGGACCGGGGAGCCGTTTTTT. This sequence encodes CATQGAGGTGEPFF.

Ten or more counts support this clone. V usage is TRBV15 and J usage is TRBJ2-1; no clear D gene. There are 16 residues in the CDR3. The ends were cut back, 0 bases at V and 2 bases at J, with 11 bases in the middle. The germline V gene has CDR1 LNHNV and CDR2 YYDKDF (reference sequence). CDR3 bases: TGTGCCACCAGCAGAGAGATGAGATGGCCCTACAATGAGCAGTTCTTC. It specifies CATSREMRWPYNEQFF.

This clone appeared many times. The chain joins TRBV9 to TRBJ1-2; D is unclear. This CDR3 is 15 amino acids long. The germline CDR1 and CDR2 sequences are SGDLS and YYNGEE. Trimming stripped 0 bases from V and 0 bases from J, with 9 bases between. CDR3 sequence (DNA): TGTGCCAGCAGCGTAGGTGCTGGGGCTAACTATGGCTACACCTTC. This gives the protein CASSVGAGANYGYTF. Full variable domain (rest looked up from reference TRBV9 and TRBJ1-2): DSGVTQTPKHLITATGQRVTLRCSPRSGDLSVYWYQQSLDQGLQFLIQYYNGEERAKGNILERFSAQQFPDLHSELNLSSLELGDSALYFCASSVGAGANYGYTFGSGTRLTVV.